The source of this T cell receptor beta chain is a study of blood T cell repertoires in COVID-19. The overall study: Samples taken during acute and convalescent COVID-19 were collected in the United States, Italy and Spain. T cells, B-cell-depleted T cells, or PBMCs provided the cDNA or gDNA that served as material.

This table comes from immunoSEQ multiplex PCR, and its TCRdb copy is limited to in-frame clones, with some not included. The data hold about 370,000 clones, with roughly nine tenths observed a single time. The TCR was taken from a woman in her thirties with COVID-19, enrolled during active disease. Sequences were obtained from peripheral blood.

CDR3: CATSRRTSGETQYF. The CDR3 nucleotides read TGTGCCACCAGCAGACGGACTAGCGGAGAGACCCAGTACTTC. This rearrangement joins TRBV15 to TRBJ2-5; TRBD2 agrees at 10 bases. The CDR3 is 14 amino acids. The germline V gene has CDR1 LNHNV and CDR2 YYDKDF (reference sequence). V lost 2 bases and J lost 4; bases outside the gene matches: 1.